This T cell receptor beta chain appears in the sequencing data of a study of T cell responses to AZD1222 COVID-19 vaccine (dated by TCRdb to the early 2020s). For context, the study as a whole: AZD1222 recipients given second doses at about 4 weeks or at about 12 weeks were pooled, since spike-specific TCR depth and breadth were not found to differ between the two schedules. A total of 233 trial participants underwent TCR sequencing, of whom about 200 received two doses of AZD1222 and roughly 25 received two doses of the MenACWY control vaccine. Enrollment into the trials was organized by age into subgroups of 18-55, 56-69 and 70-plus years, and those subgroups contained roughly 150, 30 and 60 TCR-sequenced participants, respectively.

The CDR3 regions of human TCRbeta chains were analyzed by immunosequencing. Regarding the original processing steps: TCRs in the repertoires were matched against a reference library of SARS-CoV-2-specific TCRs that had been generated with the MIRA antigen-specificity platform. Breadth meant the fraction of unique TCRs that were SARS-CoV-2-associated, whereas depth meant the fraction of total T cells that were SARS-CoV-2-associated. Using the MIRA data, each spike-specific TCR was mapped to the spike region that the TCR reacts to and placed in a CD4 or CD8 class. Log10-transformed breadth and depth values were compared by one-way ANOVA with Sidak's multiple comparisons tests. TCRdb's version of the immuneACCESS table is confined to in-frame rearrangements and falls short of the full clone set. An unresolved V gene accounts for under half of the shortfall where checked; the remainder is of unknown origin. From that table come the V and J calls and clone size; the DNA was used to work out D and trimming. This sample holds roughly 150,000 clones; roughly nine tenths were observed only once. Of the sample, approximately 1.5% falls within the top ten clones.

On the study overall, not on this receptor specifically: No day 14 peak-response samples were available, so repertoires were characterized only after the peak T cell response. Most participants were white British and females outnumbered males, and the authors suggested that clonal diversity may have been underestimated. After two AZD1222 doses, both the breadth and the depth of spike-specific TCRs were significantly higher than at day 0 and than in MenACWY recipients. The 56-69-year group was small, and its depth increase did not reach significance, likely because of low power. Nearly half of unique spike-specific TCRs reportedly recognized epitopes outside regions mutated in the B.1.351 and B.1.1.7 variants. The whole spike protein was spanned by vaccine-associated CD4 TCRs, and dominant responses were seen in regions 160-218 and 743-854. Conclusions about previously exposed vaccinees were limited because only six AZD1222 recipients were SARS-CoV-2 seropositive at baseline.

CDR1 and CDR2 are read off the germline V gene as SGHTA and FQGNSA. Relative to germline, V is missing 1 base and J is missing 7 bases, with 6 bases of the junction outside any gene match. Counted from cysteine to phenylalanine, this CDR3 has 15 amino acids. The sequence is cut down to CDR3 DNA, 45 bases in frame from base 1. As for this clone: Its antigen is unknown. No qualities accompany the bases; no much larger clone lies one base away.

In light of the paper, this sample's time point label describes: baseline before first vaccination. Vaccinee samples came from UK trials COV001 and COV002, including a single-blind randomized controlled phase 2/3 trial of AZD1222 (ChAdOx1 nCoV-19) in healthy adults. For TCRbeta chain sequencing, PBMC samples were collected from trial participants at day 0 and at day 28 after the second dose. Specimen: peripheral blood, collected on day 0 of AZD1222 vaccination. The sequence was collected from an adult in good health. This sequence uses TRBV7-2 and TRBJ2-1; the central 8 bases match TRBD2. The nucleotide sequence is TGTGCCAGCAGCTTAGACGGGAGGGAGGGGAATGAGCAGTTCTTC. This is translated as CASSLDGREGNEQFF.